These T cell receptor beta chains were read from a single sample in a study of CD8 T cells in ankylosing spondylitis. TCRdb re-derived calls from the 5' RACE reads in MiXCR, one entry per CDR3 protein. The sample consists of hundreds of thousands of distinct CDR3 sequences, 7% to 10% of them appearing once. Sequencing used blood, either unsorted or a sorted T cell fraction (not recorded which). Source of these receptors: a female donor with ankylosing spondylitis or in good health (not recorded which). The CDR3 runs from the conserved cysteine through the conserved F or W. A D gene is named only where the DNA matches it firmly. A clone size is listed for some rows: how often the clone was seen (once, few, many), or a class if it is expanded.

clone size: many
J gene: TRBJ2-5
CDR3 length: 15
V gene: TRBV6-1
D gene: -
CDR3 protein: CASSPISSPPGTQYF
CDR3 DNA: TGTGCCAGCAGTCCCATTTCTAGCCCCCCTGGGACCCAGTACTTC

clone size: many
J gene: TRBJ2-3
CDR3 length: 14
V gene: TRBV6-2/TRBV6-3
D gene: -
CDR3 protein: CASSYLIPTDTQYF
CDR3 DNA: TGTGCCAGCAGTTACCTAATACCAACAGATACGCAGTATTTT

clone size: -
J gene: TRBJ1-1
CDR3 length: 19
V gene: TRBV4-2
D gene: -
CDR3 protein: CASSQENPGQLWVNTEAFF
CDR3 DNA: TGTGCCAGCAGCCAAGAGAACCCGGGACAACTGTGGGTGAACACTGAAGCTTTCTTT

clone size: many
J gene: TRBJ2-1
CDR3 length: 17
V gene: TRBV7-3
D gene: TRBD2
CDR3 protein: CASSPNLGLAGYNEQFF
CDR3 DNA: TGTGCCAGCAGCCCTAACCTTGGACTAGCGGGGTACAATGAGCAGTTCTTC

clone size: many
J gene: TRBJ2-5
CDR3 length: 15
V gene: TRBV6-5
D gene: -
CDR3 protein: CASSYPGTSEETQYF
CDR3 DNA: TGTGCCAGCAGTTACCCCGGGACTTCCGAAGAGACCCAGTACTTC

clone size: many
J gene: TRBJ2-5
CDR3 length: 14
V gene: TRBV20-1
D gene: -
CDR3 protein: CSARELAIVETQYF
CDR3 DNA: TGCAGTGCTAGGGAACTAGCAATAGTAGAGACCCAGTACTTC

clone size: many
J gene: TRBJ1-2
CDR3 length: 16
V gene: TRBV5-1
D gene: TRBD1
CDR3 protein: CASSKQPPGQGNGYTF
CDR3 DNA: TGCGCCAGCAGCAAACAACCCCCGGGACAGGGGAATGGCTACACCTTC

clone size: many
J gene: TRBJ2-3
CDR3 length: 16
V gene: TRBV7-6
D gene: -
CDR3 protein: CASSQPQGQGTDTQYF
CDR3 DNA: TGTGCCAGCAGCCAGCCCCAGGGGCAGGGCACAGATACGCAGTATTTT

clone size: many
J gene: TRBJ2-3
CDR3 length: 14
V gene: TRBV7-2
D gene: -
CDR3 protein: CASSLIAATDTQYF
CDR3 DNA: TGTGCCAGCAGCTTAATAGCGGCCACAGATACGCAGTATTTT

clone size: -
J gene: TRBJ2-2
CDR3 length: 16
V gene: TRBV7-2
D gene: TRBD1
CDR3 protein: CASSLEQGANTGELFF
CDR3 DNA: TGTGCCAGCAGCTTAGAGCAGGGGGCGAACACCGGGGAGCTGTTTTTT

clone size: -
J gene: TRBJ1-4
CDR3 length: 13
V gene: TRBV29-1
D gene: -
CDR3 protein: CSVGNSGSEKLFF
CDR3 DNA: TGCAGCGTTGGGAACAGTGGGAGTGAAAAACTGTTTTTT

clone size: many
J gene: TRBJ1-1
CDR3 length: 13
V gene: TRBV10-3
D gene: -
CDR3 protein: CAISRDTNTEAFF
CDR3 DNA: TGTGCCATCAGCCGAGATACGAACACTGAAGCTTTCTTT

clone size: many
J gene: TRBJ2-1
CDR3 length: 15
V gene: TRBV12-3/TRBV12-4
D gene: -
CDR3 protein: CASSGEKSDNNEQFF
CDR3 DNA: TGTGCCAGCAGTGGAGAGAAATCCGATAACAATGAGCAGTTCTTC

clone size: many
J gene: TRBJ2-5
CDR3 length: 13
V gene: TRBV12-3/TRBV12-4
D gene: -
CDR3 protein: CASSLGSQETQYF
CDR3 DNA: TGTGCCAGCAGTTTAGGCTCCCAAGAGACCCAGTACTTC

clone size: few
J gene: TRBJ2-3
CDR3 length: 13
V gene: TRBV5-1
D gene: -
CDR3 protein: CASGRDGADTQYF
CDR3 DNA: TGCGCCAGCGGACGGGATGGGGCAGATACGCAGTATTTT

clone size: many
J gene: TRBJ1-4
CDR3 length: 13
V gene: TRBV19
D gene: -
CDR3 protein: CASSRQLNEKLFF
CDR3 DNA: TGTGCCAGTAGTCGGCAGCTGAATGAAAAACTGTTTTTT

clone size: many
J gene: TRBJ2-2
CDR3 length: 16
V gene: TRBV15
D gene: TRBD2
CDR3 protein: CATSRVWAGGPGELFF
CDR3 DNA: TGTGCCACCAGCAGAGTTTGGGCGGGAGGTCCCGGGGAGCTGTTTTTT

clone size: many
J gene: TRBJ2-1
CDR3 length: 16
V gene: TRBV7-2
D gene: -
CDR3 protein: CASSLGAGLHYNEQFF
CDR3 DNA: TGTGCCAGCAGCTTGGGGGCGGGACTCCACTACAATGAGCAGTTCTTC

clone size: many
J gene: TRBJ2-6
CDR3 length: 17
V gene: TRBV12-3/TRBV12-4
D gene: -
CDR3 protein: CASSFRYGSSGANVLTF
CDR3 DNA: TGTGCCAGCAGTTTTCGTTATGGGAGCTCTGGGGCCAACGTCCTGACTTTC

clone size: many
J gene: TRBJ1-5
CDR3 length: 16
V gene: TRBV7-9
D gene: -
CDR3 protein: CASSLGQGAVNQPQHF
CDR3 DNA: TGTGCCAGCAGCTTAGGGCAGGGCGCAGTCAATCAGCCCCAGCATTTT

clone size: few
J gene: TRBJ2-2
CDR3 length: 15
V gene: TRBV6-1
D gene: TRBD2
CDR3 protein: CASSVSGRAPGELFF
CDR3 DNA: TGTGCCAGCAGTGTAAGCGGGAGGGCCCCCGGGGAGCTGTTTTTT

clone size: -
J gene: TRBJ2-7
CDR3 length: 14
V gene: TRBV5-6
D gene: TRBD2
CDR3 protein: CASSLGGRKYEQYF
CDR3 DNA: TGTGCCAGCAGCTTAGGCGGGAGAAAATACGAGCAGTACTTC

clone size: many
J gene: TRBJ1-6
CDR3 length: 14
V gene: TRBV18
D gene: -
CDR3 protein: CASSPTTANSPLHF
CDR3 DNA: TGTGCCAGCTCTCCTACGACAGCAAATTCACCCCTCCACTTT

clone size: many
J gene: TRBJ2-1
CDR3 length: 15
V gene: TRBV19
D gene: -
CDR3 protein: CASSIRGHSYNEQFF
CDR3 DNA: TGTGCCAGTAGTATCCGAGGCCATTCCTACAATGAGCAGTTCTTC

clone size: -
J gene: TRBJ2-2
CDR3 length: 19
V gene: TRBV15
D gene: -
CDR3 protein: CSILGICSAWAGGTGELFF
CDR3 DNA: -

clone size: many
J gene: TRBJ1-2
CDR3 length: 15
V gene: TRBV6-5
D gene: -
CDR3 protein: CASSYGGGAGYGYTF
CDR3 DNA: TGTGCCAGCAGTTACGGGGGGGGTGCAGGCTATGGCTACACCTTC

clone size: many
J gene: TRBJ2-1
CDR3 length: 12
V gene: TRBV2
D gene: -
CDR3 protein: CASREDSNEQFF
CDR3 DNA: TGTGCCAGCAGGGAGGACTCCAATGAGCAGTTCTTC

clone size: many
J gene: TRBJ1-5
CDR3 length: 17
V gene: TRBV7-3
D gene: -
CDR3 protein: CASSLNPRTVKDQPQHF
CDR3 DNA: TGTGCCAGCAGCTTAAACCCCCGGACAGTAAAGGATCAGCCCCAGCATTTT

clone size: few
J gene: TRBJ2-5
CDR3 length: 14
V gene: TRBV7-2
D gene: TRBD2
CDR3 protein: CASSAEQRGVTQYF
CDR3 DNA: TGTGCCAGCAGCGCCGAACAACGGGGGGTGACCCAGTACTTC

clone size: many
J gene: TRBJ2-2
CDR3 length: 15
V gene: TRBV12-3/TRBV12-4
D gene: -
CDR3 protein: CASSSPVLKTGELFF
CDR3 DNA: TGTGCCAGCAGTTCCCCTGTATTAAAAACCGGGGAGCTGTTTTTT

clone size: few
J gene: TRBJ2-7
CDR3 length: 16
V gene: TRBV12-3/TRBV12-4
D gene: -
CDR3 protein: CASSLRARLNSYEQYF
CDR3 DNA: TGTGCCAGCAGTTTGAGGGCAAGATTAAACTCCTACGAGCAGTACTTC

clone size: -
J gene: TRBJ1-5
CDR3 length: 15
V gene: TRBV28
D gene: -
CDR3 protein: CASSPTGQGRQPQHF
CDR3 DNA: TGTGCCAGCAGTCCTACAGGCCAGGGACGTCAGCCCCAGCATTTT

clone size: many
J gene: TRBJ2-3
CDR3 length: 18
V gene: TRBV11-1
D gene: TRBD2
CDR3 protein: CASSLKGLAGGRTDTQYF
CDR3 DNA: TGTGCCAGCAGCTTAAAGGGACTAGCGGGAGGGCGGACAGATACGCAGTATTTT

clone size: many
J gene: TRBJ2-1
CDR3 length: 15
V gene: TRBV6-5
D gene: TRBD1
CDR3 protein: CASSYGRGKGYEQFF
CDR3 DNA: TGTGCCAGCAGTTACGGCAGGGGGAAAGGATACGAGCAGTTCTTC

clone size: many
J gene: TRBJ2-7
CDR3 length: 13
V gene: TRBV20-1
D gene: TRBD1
CDR3 protein: CSAREDRGYEQYF
CDR3 DNA: TGCAGTGCTAGAGAGGACAGGGGCTACGAGCAGTACTTC

clone size: many
J gene: TRBJ2-1
CDR3 length: 15
V gene: TRBV20-1
D gene: TRBD2
CDR3 protein: CSARDFLAGYNEQFF
CDR3 DNA: TGCAGTGCTAGAGATTTCCTAGCGGGGTACAATGAGCAGTTCTTC

clone size: many
J gene: TRBJ1-5
CDR3 length: 12
V gene: TRBV10-2
D gene: -
CDR3 protein: CASSERSQPQHF
CDR3 DNA: TGCGCCAGCAGTGAGAGGTCCCAGCCCCAGCATTTT

clone size: many
J gene: TRBJ2-7
CDR3 length: 12
V gene: TRBV15
D gene: -
CDR3 protein: CATSRDQSEQYF
CDR3 DNA: TGTGCCACCAGCAGAGACCAGAGCGAGCAGTACTTC

clone size: many
J gene: TRBJ2-4
CDR3 length: 14
V gene: TRBV21-1
D gene: -
CDR3 protein: CASSTRTGRNIQYF
CDR3 DNA: TGTGCCAGCAGCACTAGGACAGGGAGAAACATTCAGTACTTC

clone size: few
J gene: TRBJ1-2
CDR3 length: 14
V gene: TRBV30
D gene: -
CDR3 protein: CAWNPGTGLYGYTF
CDR3 DNA: TGTGCCTGGAACCCTGGGACGGGCCTCTATGGCTACACCTTC

clone size: many
J gene: TRBJ1-1
CDR3 length: 14
V gene: TRBV5-1
D gene: TRBD1
CDR3 protein: CASSNQGADTEAFF
CDR3 DNA: TGCGCCAGCAGCAATCAGGGGGCAGATACTGAAGCTTTCTTT

clone size: many
J gene: TRBJ2-7
CDR3 length: 15
V gene: TRBV6-5
D gene: TRBD1
CDR3 protein: CASSYSSGGRYEQYF
CDR3 DNA: TGTGCCAGCAGTTACTCGTCAGGGGGCAGATACGAGCAGTACTTC

clone size: -
J gene: TRBJ1-6
CDR3 length: 19
V gene: TRBV5-6
D gene: -
CDR3 protein: CASSLAGLKWGSYNSPLHF
CDR3 DNA: TGTGCCAGCAGCCTGGCGGGACTAAAATGGGGCTCCTATAATTCACCCCTCCACTTT

clone size: many
J gene: TRBJ2-1
CDR3 length: 20
V gene: TRBV12-5
D gene: TRBD2
CDR3 protein: CASGLVLGLAGGSSYNEQFF
CDR3 DNA: TGTGCTAGTGGTTTGGTACTGGGACTAGCGGGAGGGAGCTCCTACAATGAGCAGTTCTTC

clone size: many
J gene: TRBJ1-4
CDR3 length: 14
V gene: TRBV7-9
D gene: TRBD1
CDR3 protein: CASTRDRVNRKLFF
CDR3 DNA: TGTGCCAGCACCAGAGACAGGGTCAACCGAAAACTGTTTTTT

clone size: few
J gene: TRBJ1-1
CDR3 length: 15
V gene: TRBV7-2
D gene: -
CDR3 protein: CASSHASQGNTEAFF
CDR3 DNA: TGTGCCAGCAGCCACGCCTCTCAAGGGAACACTGAAGCTTTCTTT

clone size: many
J gene: TRBJ1-2
CDR3 length: 14
V gene: TRBV5-5
D gene: TRBD1
CDR3 protein: CASSLGQSLYGYTF
CDR3 DNA: TGTGCCAGCAGTTTGGGACAGTCCTTGTATGGCTACACCTTC

clone size: few
J gene: TRBJ2-1
CDR3 length: 13
V gene: TRBV9
D gene: -
CDR3 protein: CASSVGLVSEQFF
CDR3 DNA: TGTGCCAGCAGCGTAGGCCTAGTCAGTGAGCAGTTCTTC

clone size: few
J gene: TRBJ2-1
CDR3 length: 14
V gene: TRBV5-1
D gene: TRBD1
CDR3 protein: CAASRDRGDDEQFF
CDR3 DNA: TGCGCAGCCTCCCGGGACAGGGGGGACGATGAGCAGTTCTTC

clone size: many
J gene: TRBJ1-2
CDR3 length: 14
V gene: TRBV29-1
D gene: -
CDR3 protein: CSVEVRGGDYGYTF
CDR3 DNA: TGCAGCGTTGAAGTAAGGGGGGGAGACTATGGCTACACCTTC

clone size: few
J gene: TRBJ2-1
CDR3 length: 15
V gene: TRBV12-3/TRBV12-4
D gene: TRBD2
CDR3 protein: CASSLFPGAGNEQFF
CDR3 DNA: TGTGCCAGCAGTTTGTTCCCGGGAGCGGGAAATGAGCAGTTCTTC

clone size: many
J gene: TRBJ2-1
CDR3 length: 17
V gene: TRBV7-2
D gene: TRBD2
CDR3 protein: CASSLVRLAGVVGEQFF
CDR3 DNA: TGTGCCAGCAGCTTAGTTCGACTAGCGGGAGTAGTCGGTGAGCAGTTCTTC